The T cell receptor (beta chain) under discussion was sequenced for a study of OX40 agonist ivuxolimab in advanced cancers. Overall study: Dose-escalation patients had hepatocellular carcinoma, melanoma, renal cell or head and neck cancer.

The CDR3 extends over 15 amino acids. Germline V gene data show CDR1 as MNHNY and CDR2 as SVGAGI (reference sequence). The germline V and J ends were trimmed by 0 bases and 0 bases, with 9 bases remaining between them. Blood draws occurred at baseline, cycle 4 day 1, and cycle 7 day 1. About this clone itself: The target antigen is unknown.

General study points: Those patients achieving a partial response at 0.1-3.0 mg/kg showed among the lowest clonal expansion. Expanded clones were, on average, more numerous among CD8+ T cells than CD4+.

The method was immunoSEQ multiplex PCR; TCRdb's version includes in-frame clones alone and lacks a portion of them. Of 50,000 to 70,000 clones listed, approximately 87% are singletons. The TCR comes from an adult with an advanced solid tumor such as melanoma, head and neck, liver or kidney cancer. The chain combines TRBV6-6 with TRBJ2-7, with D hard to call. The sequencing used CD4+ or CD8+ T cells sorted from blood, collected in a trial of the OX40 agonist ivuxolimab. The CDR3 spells CASSYSYSSSYEQYF. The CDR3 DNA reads TGTGCCAGCAGTTACTCGTACTCTAGCTCCTACGAGCAGTACTTC.